This TCR beta chain was captured by sequencing in a study of T-cell reconstitution after alpha-beta-depleted transplantation in children. Study results and caveats: It was surviving recipient T cells and thymic progenitors that gave some patients high TCRbeta diversity at day 60. T-cell counts and diversity at one year following transplant were attributed mainly to newly produced T cells. Expanded graft clones, several hundred of them, were reportedly the source of alpha-beta T cells about two months after transplant.

The ends lost 6 bases at V and 2 bases at J; junction bases unmatched: 5. Germline-derived CDR1 and CDR2 are SQVTM and ANQGSEA. The CDR3 is 13 amino acids. Worth noting for this clonotype: Its specificity is unknown.

This sample's TCRbeta library carried unique molecular identifier barcodes. TCRdb independently ran MiXCR on the PCR reads; one entry per CDR3 protein. This table has hundreds of thousands of distinct CDR3 sequences, around 15% appearing once. The sequence came from a male patient between 5 and 17 years old who had a stem cell transplant for acute lymphoblastic leukemia, so the T cells may come from the graft donor. The chain carries TRBV29-1 and TRBJ2-3, with 7 bases that match TRBD2. Sequencing used PBMCs, mostly from graft donor cells, obtained 360 days after TCRalphabeta/CD19-depleted stem cell transplant. CDR3 nucleotide sequence: TGCAGCGTCAAGCGGGACTACACAGATACGCAGTATTTT. This sequence encodes CSVKRDYTDTQYF.